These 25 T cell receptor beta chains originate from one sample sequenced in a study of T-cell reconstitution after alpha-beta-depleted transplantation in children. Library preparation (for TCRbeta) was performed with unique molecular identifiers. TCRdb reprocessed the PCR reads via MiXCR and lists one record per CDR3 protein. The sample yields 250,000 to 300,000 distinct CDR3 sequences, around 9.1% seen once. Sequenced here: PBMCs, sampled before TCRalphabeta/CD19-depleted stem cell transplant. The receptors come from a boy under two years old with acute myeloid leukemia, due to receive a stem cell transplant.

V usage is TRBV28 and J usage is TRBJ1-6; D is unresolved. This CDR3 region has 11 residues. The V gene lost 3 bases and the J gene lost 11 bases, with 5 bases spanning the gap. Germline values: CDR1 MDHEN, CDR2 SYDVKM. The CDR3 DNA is TGTGCCAGCAGTTTGGGGACACCCCTCCACTTT. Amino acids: CASSLGTPLHF.

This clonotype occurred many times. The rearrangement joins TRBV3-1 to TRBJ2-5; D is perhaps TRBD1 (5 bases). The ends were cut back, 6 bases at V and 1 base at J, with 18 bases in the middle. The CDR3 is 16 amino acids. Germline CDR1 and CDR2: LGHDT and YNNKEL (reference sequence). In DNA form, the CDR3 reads TGTGCCAGCAGTCAGAGACCTAGGGGCAGCCAAGAGACCCAGTACTTC. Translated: CASSQRPRGSQETQYF.

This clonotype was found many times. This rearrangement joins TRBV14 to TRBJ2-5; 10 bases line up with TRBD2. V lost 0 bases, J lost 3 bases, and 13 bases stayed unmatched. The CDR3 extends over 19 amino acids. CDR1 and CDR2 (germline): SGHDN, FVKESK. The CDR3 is CASSQDWGTGTSAEETQYF. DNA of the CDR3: TGTGCCAGCAGCCAAGATTGGGGTACCGGGACTAGCGCCGAAGAGACCCAGTACTTC.

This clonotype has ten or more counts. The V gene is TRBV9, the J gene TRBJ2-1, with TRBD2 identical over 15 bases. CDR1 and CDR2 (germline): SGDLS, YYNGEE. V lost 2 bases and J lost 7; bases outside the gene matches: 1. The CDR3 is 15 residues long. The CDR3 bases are TGTGCCAGCAGCGTCGGGACTAGCGGGAGGAATGAGCAGTTCTTC. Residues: CASSVGTSGRNEQFF.

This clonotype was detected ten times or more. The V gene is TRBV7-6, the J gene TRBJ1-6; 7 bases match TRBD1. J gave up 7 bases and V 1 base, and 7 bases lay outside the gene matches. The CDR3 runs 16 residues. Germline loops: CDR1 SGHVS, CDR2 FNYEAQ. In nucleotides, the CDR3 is TGTGCCAGCAGCTTAGTACCGGGACAGCGAAATTCACCCCTCCACTTT. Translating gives CASSLVPGQRNSPLHF.

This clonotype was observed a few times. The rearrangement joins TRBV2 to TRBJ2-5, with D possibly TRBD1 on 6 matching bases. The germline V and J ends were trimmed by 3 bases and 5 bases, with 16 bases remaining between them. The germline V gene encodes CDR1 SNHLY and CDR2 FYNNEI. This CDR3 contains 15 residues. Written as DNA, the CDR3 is TGTGCCAGCAGTGACCAGCACAGGGTAGGGGAGACCCAGTACTTC. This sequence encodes CASSDQHRVGETQYF.

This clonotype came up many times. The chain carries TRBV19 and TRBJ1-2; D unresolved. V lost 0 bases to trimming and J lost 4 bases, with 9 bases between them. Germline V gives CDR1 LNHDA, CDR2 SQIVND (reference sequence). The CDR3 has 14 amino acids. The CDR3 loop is CASSIDTASYGYTF. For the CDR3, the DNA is TGTGCCAGTAGTATAGATACGGCCTCCTATGGCTACACCTTC.

In DNA, the CDR3 is TGTGCCACCTCCAAGGAGGCAACTGGGACAGGGGGCGAAGCGGGTCAGCCCCAGCATTTT. It specifies CATSKEATGTGGEAGQPQHF. This chain links TRBV3-1 with TRBJ1-5; 12 bases are shared with TRBD1. V trimming: 10 bases; J trimming: 6 bases; junction bases outside the gene matches: 25. The CDR3 spans 20 residues. CDR1 LGHDT and CDR2 YNNKEL come from the germline V gene (reference sequence).

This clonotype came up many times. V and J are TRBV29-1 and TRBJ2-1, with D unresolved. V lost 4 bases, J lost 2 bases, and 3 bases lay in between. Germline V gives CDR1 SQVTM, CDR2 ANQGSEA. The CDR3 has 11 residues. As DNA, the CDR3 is TGCAGCGTTGCGGCCTACAATGAGCAGTTCTTC. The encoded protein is CSVAAYNEQFF.

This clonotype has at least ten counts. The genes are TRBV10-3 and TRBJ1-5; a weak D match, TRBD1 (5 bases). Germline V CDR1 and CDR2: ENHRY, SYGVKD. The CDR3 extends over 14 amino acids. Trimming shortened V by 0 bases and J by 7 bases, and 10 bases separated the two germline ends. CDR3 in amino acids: CAISESLQGQPQHF. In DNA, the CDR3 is TGTGCCATCAGTGAGTCACTTCAGGGACAGCCCCAGCATTTT.

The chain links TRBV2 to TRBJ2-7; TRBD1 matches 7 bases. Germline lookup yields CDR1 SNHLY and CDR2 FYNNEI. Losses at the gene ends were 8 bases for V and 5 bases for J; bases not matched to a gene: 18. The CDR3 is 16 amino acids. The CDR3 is CASGWTGETWGNEQYF. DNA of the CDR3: TGTGCCAGCGGGTGGACAGGCGAAACTTGGGGGAACGAGCAGTACTTC.

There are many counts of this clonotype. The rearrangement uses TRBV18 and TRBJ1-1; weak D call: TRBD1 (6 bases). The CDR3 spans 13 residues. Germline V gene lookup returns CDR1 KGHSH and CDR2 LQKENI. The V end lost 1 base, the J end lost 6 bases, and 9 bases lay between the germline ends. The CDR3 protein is CASSPREGAEAFF. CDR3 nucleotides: TGTGCCAGCTCACCACGCGAGGGGGCTGAAGCTTTCTTT.

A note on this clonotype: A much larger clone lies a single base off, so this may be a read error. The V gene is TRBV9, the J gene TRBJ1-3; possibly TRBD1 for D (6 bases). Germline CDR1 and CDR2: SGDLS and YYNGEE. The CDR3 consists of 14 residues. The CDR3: CTSSVGTSGNTIYF. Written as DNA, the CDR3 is TGTACCAGCAGCGTCGGGACATCTGGAAACACCATATATTTT.

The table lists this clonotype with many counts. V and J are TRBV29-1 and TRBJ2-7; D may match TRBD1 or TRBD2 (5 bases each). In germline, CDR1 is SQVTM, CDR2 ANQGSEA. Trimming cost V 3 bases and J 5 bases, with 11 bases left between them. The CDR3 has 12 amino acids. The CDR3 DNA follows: TGCAGCGTTGATATTGGGGGAAACGAGCAGTACTTC. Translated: CSVDIGGNEQYF.

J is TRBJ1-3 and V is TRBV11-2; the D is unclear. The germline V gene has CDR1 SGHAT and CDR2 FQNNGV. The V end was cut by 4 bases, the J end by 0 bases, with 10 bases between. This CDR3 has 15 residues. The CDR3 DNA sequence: TGTGCCAGCAGCTCAGGCTCCTTCTCTGGAAACACCATATATTTT. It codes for CASSSGSFSGNTIYF.

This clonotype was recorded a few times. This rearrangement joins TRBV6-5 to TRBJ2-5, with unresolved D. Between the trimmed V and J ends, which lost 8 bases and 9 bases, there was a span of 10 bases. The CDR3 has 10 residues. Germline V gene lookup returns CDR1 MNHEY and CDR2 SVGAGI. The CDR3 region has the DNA TGTGCCAGCCACCCGACCCCCCAGTACTTC. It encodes CASHPTPQYF.

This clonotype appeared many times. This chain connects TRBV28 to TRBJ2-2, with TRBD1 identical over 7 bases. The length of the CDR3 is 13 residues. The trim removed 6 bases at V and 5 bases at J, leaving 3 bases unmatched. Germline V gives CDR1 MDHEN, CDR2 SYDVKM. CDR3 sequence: CASRLQGTGELFF. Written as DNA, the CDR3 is TGTGCCAGCAGATTACAGGGGACCGGGGAGCTGTTTTTT.

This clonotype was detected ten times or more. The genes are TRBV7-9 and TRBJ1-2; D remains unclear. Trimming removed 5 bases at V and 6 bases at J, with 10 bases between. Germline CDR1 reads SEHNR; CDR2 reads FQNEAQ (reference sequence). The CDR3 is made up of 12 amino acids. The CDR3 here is CASSPTGDGYTF. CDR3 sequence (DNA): TGTGCCAGCAGCCCGACCGGGGATGGCTACACCTTC.

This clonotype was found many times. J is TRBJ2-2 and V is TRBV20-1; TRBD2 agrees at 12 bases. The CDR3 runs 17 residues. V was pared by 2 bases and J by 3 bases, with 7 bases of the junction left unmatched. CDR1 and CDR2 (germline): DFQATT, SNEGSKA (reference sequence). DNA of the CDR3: TGCAGTGCTAGACTGACTAGCGGGGGATGGGACACCGGGGAGCTGTTTTTT. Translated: CSARLTSGGWDTGELFF.

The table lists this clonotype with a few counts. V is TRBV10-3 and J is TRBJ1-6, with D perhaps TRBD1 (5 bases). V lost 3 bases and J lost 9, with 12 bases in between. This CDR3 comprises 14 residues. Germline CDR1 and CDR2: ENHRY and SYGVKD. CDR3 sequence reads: CAISDRQGGSPLHF. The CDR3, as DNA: TGTGCCATCAGTGACCGGCAGGGAGGTTCACCCCTCCACTTT.

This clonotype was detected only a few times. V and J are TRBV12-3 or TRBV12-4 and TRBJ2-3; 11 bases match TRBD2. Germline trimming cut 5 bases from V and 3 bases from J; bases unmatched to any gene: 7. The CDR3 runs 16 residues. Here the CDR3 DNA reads TGTGCCAGCAGTGGAATAGCGGGGGGGCGAACAGATACGCAGTATTTT. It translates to CASSGIAGGRTDTQYF.

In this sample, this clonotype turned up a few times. The CDR3 DNA reads as TGTGCCAGCAGTTCCCCAGCGGGGAATTCCACCGGGGAGCTGTTTTTT. Translation gives CASSSPAGNSTGELFF. The chain is built from TRBV28 and TRBJ2-2; 7 positions match TRBD2. Germline V gene sequence: CDR1 MDHEN, CDR2 SYDVKM. CDR3 length: 16 residues. The trim removed 4 bases at V and 4 bases at J, leaving 9 bases unmatched.

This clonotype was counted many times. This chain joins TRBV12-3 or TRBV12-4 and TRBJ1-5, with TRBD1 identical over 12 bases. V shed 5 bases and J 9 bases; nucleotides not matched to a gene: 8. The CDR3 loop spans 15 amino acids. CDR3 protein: CASSRGQGAIGPQHF. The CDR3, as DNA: TGTGCCAGCAGTCGGGGACAGGGGGCTATCGGGCCCCAGCATTTT.

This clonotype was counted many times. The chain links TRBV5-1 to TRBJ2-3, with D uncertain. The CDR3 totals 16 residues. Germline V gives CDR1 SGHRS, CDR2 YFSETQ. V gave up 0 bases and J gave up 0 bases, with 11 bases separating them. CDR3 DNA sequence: TGCGCCAGCAGCTTGGAATGGTGGGGAAGCACAGATACGCAGTATTTT. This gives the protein CASSLEWWGSTDTQYF.

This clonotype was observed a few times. The DNA for the CDR3 is TGTGCCAGCAGCTCCGGGACTAGCGGGAGTAAATCTTACAATGAGCAGTTCTTC. Amino acids: CASSSGTSGSKSYNEQFF. V gene TRBV7-3 combines with J gene TRBJ2-1, with 14 bases matching TRBD2. Trimming took 4 bases from V and 4 from J; bases not matched to a gene: 9. There are 18 residues in the CDR3. Germline CDR1 and CDR2: SGHTA and FQGTGA.